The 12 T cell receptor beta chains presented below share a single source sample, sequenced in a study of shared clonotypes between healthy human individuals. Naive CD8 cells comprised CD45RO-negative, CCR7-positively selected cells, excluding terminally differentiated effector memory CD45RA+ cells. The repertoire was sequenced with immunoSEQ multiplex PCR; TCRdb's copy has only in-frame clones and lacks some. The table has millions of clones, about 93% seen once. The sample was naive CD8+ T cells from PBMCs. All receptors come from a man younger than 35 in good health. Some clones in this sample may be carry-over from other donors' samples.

CDR3 in DNA: TGTGCCAGCAGTGGGGGACTAGGTAGCTACAATGAGCAGTTCTTC. It yields the protein CASSGGLGSYNEQFF. This rearrangement joins TRBV6-1 to TRBJ2-1; 8 nucleotides line up with TRBD2. Germline CDR1 is MNHNS and CDR2 is SASEGT. Germline trimming cut 4 bases from V and 3 bases from J; bases unmatched to any gene: 5. The CDR3 runs 15 residues.

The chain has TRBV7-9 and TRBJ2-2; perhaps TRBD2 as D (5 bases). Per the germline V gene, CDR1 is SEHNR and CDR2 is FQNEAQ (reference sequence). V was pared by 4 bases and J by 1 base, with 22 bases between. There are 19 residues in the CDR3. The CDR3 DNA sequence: TGTGCCAGCAGCTCGTCCCTTCCGAAGCCACTAGAGAACACCGGGGAGCTGTTTTTT. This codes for CASSSSLPKPLENTGELFF. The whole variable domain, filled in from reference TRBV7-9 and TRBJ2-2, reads DTGVSQNPRHKITKRGQNVTFRCDPISEHNRLYWYRQTLGQGPEFLTYFQNEAQLEKSRLLSDRFSAERPKGSFSTLEIQRTEQGDSAMYLCASSSSLPKPLENTGELFFGEGSRLTVL.

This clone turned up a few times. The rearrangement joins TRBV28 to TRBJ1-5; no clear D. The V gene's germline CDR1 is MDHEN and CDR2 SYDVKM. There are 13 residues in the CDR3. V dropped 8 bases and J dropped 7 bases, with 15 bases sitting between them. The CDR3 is CASRVASGQPQHF. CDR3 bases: TGTGCCAGCCGCGTGGCCAGTGGACAGCCCCAGCATTTT.

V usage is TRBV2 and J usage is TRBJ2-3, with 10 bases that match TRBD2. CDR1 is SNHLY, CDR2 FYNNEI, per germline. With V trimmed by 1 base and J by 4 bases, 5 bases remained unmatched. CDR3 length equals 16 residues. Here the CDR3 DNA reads TGTGCCAGCAGTGAAGAAGTAGCGGGAGGCCCAGATACGCAGTATTTT. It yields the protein CASSEEVAGGPDTQYF. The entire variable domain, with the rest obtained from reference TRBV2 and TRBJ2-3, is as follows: EPEVTQTPSHQVTQMGQEVILRCVPISNHLYFYWYRQILGQKVEFLVSFYNNEISEKSEIFDDQFSVERPDGSNFTLKIRSTKLEDSAMYFCASSEEVAGGPDTQYFGPGTRLTVL.

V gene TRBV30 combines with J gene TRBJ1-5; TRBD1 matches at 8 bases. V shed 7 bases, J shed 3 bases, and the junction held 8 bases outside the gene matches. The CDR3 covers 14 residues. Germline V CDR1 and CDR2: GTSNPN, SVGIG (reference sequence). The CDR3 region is CALKGQGHNQPQHF. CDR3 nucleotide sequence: TGTGCCTTAAAAGGACAGGGACACAATCAGCCCCAGCATTTT.

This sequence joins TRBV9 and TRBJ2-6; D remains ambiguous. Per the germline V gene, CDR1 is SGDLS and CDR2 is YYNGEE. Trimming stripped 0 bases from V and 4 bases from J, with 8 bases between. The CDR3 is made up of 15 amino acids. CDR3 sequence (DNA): TGTGCCAGCAGCGTAGCTGTCTTGGGGGCCAACGTCCTGACTTTC. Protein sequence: CASSVAVLGANVLTF.

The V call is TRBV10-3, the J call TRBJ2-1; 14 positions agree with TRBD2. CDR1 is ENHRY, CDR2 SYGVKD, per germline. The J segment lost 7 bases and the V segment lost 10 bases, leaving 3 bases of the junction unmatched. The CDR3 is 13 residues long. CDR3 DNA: TGTGCCAGCGGGACTAGCGGGAGTAATGAGCAGTTCTTC. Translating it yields CASGTSGSNEQFF.

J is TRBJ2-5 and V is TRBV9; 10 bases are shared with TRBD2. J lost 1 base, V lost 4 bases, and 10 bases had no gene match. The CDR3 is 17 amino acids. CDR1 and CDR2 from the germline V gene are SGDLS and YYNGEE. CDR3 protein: CASSTQRASGSQETQYF. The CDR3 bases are TGTGCCAGCAGCACCCAAAGGGCTAGCGGGAGCCAAGAGACCCAGTACTTC.

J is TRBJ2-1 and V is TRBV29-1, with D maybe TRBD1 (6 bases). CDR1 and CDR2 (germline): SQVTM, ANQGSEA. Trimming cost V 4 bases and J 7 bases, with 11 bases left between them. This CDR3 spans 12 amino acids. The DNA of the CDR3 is TGCAGCGTTGCATCGCAGGGGAATGAGCAGTTCTTC. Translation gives CSVASQGNEQFF.

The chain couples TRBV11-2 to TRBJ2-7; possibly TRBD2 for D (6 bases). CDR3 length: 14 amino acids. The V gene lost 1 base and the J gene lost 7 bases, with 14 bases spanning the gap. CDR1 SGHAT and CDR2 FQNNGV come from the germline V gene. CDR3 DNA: TGTGCCAGCAGCTTAGCCGCGGGACTCCGGGAGCAGTACTTC. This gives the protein CASSLAAGLREQYF.

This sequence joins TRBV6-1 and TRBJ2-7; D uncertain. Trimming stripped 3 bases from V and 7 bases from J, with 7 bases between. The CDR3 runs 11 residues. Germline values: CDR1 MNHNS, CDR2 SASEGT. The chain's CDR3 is CASSDLWEQYF. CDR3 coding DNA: TGTGCCAGCAGTGACCTATGGGAGCAGTACTTC.

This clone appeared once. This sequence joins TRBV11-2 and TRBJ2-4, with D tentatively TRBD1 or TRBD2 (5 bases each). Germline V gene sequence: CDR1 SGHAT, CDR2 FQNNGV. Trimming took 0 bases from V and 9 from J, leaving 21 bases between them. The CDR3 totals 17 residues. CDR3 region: CASSLDSGHAVGGIQYF. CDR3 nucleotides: TGTGCCAGCAGCTTAGATTCGGGCCACGCTGTTGGGGGCATTCAGTACTTC.